This T cell receptor beta chain was identified during a study of response to subunit inactivated influenza vaccine. Study-wide results and caveats: There was a suggestion from the authors that each seasonal influenza vaccination recruits few new T cells.

This CDR3 has 13 residues. Trimming took off 3 bases at V and 4 bases at J, with 8 bases between the two ends. Germline-derived CDR1 and CDR2 are SGDLS and YYNGEE. TCRdb reprocessed the RT-PCR reads with MiXCR, giving one entry per CDR3 protein. The sample contains some 300,000 distinct CDR3 sequences, 20% to 25% of which appear only once. As for this clonotype: The antigen remains unidentified.

This sequence originates from a man aged 50 to 69 who received an inactivated influenza vaccine. The V call is TRBV9, the J call TRBJ2-1; D uncertain. The sequencing here drew on PBMCs from blood, taken about 20 months after vaccination. Here the CDR3 reads CASSESVYNEQFF. DNA of the CDR3: TGTGCCAGCAGCGAAAGCGTTTACAATGAGCAGTTCTTC.